This TCR beta chain is from a study of graft-versus-host responses after intestinal transplantation. Here immunoSEQ multiplex PCR was the method, and the copy in TCRdb shows in-frame clones only, minus some. This table has tens of thousands of clones, 91% appearing once. This clone was counted a single time. The antigen is not known. Trimming left V 2 bases short and J 3 bases short, with 14 bases between. In germline, CDR1 is KGHSH, CDR2 LQKENI. This CDR3 is 15 amino acids long. The clonotype originates from a human donor who received an intestinal transplant. The rearrangement links TRBV18 to TRBJ2-7; D perhaps matches TRBD1 (5 bases). Specimen: unstimulated CD4+ T cells sorted from spleen or lymph node cells, collected before intestinal transplant. CDR3 nucleotide sequence: TGTGCCAGCTCACCATCCGACAGAGATAACTACGAGCAGTACTTC. Translation gives CASSPSDRDNYEQYF.